This TCR beta chain was identified during a study of Ad26.COV2.S vaccination and SARS-CoV-2 variants. Study-wide findings and caveats: Across vaccine and placebo recipients, the breadth of non-spike TCRs was similar. Reportedly, after vaccination the spike-specific CD8+ and CD4+ T cell responses displayed substantial breadth.

Details on this clone: The antigen is not known.

Trimming removed 3 bases from V and 8 bases from J; junction bases left unmatched: 7. Germline V lookup: CDR1 SQVTM, CDR2 ANQGSEA. The CDR3 sequence is 14 residues long. Data came from immunoSEQ multiplex PCR; TCRdb stores just in-frame clones and leaves some out. Of approximately 97,000 clones in the sample, 60% to 85% were seen once. The sample here was peripheral blood, taken after recovery from COVID-19. This clonotype originated in a human donor who had recovered from COVID-19. The chain links TRBV29-1 to TRBJ1-1; 12 bases map to TRBD1. The CDR3 here is CSVDRSGTGGEAFF. The CDR3 DNA follows: TGCAGCGTTGACCGATCCGGGACAGGGGGCGAAGCTTTCTTT. The full variable domain, with the rest looked up from reference TRBV29-1 and TRBJ1-1, is SAVISQKPSRDICQRGTSLTIQCQVDSQVTMMFWYRQQPGQSLTLIATANQGSEATYESGFVIDKFPISRPNLTFSTLTVSNMSPEDSSIYLCSVDRSGTGGEAFFGQGTRLTVV.